The present TCR beta chain was sequenced within a study of blood T cell repertoires in COVID-19. The data were produced by immunoSEQ multiplex PCR, yet TCRdb's version contains in-frame clones alone and is incomplete. The repertoire holds over 350,000 clones, with 86% as singletons. This CDR3 is 18 amino acids long. Material: peripheral blood. This receptor was obtained from a woman aged 25 to 39 with active or convalescent COVID-19. The chain has TRBV21-1 and TRBJ2-3; the D call TRBD1 from the table was never checked on the DNA. TRBV21-1 is labeled a pseudogene. In nucleotides, the CDR3 is TGTGCCAGCAGCTCTCCGGACAGGTTGGGGACCAGCACAGATACGCAGTATTTT. Translated: CASSSPDRLGTSTDTQYF.